A single sample gave rise to the 26 T cell receptor beta chains below, sequenced in a study of control samples from healthy donors and cancer patients. TCRdb keeps only in-frame clones here, not all; method: immunoSEQ multiplex PCR. Of about 170,000 clones in the sample, roughly 95% were seen once. Sequencing was done on a sample of blood. These receptors were obtained from an older woman in good health.

The chain links TRBV24-1 to TRBJ2-1; D is ambiguous. The CDR3 covers 14 residues. Germline V gene sequence: CDR1 KGHDR, CDR2 SFDVKD. The germline V and J ends were trimmed by 4 bases and 8 bases, with 14 bases remaining between them. The CDR3 loop is CATSDPTRFHEQFF. As DNA, the CDR3 is TGTGCCACCAGTGACCCAACCAGGTTCCATGAGCAGTTCTTC.

The chain uses TRBV29-1 and TRBJ1-3; D is perhaps TRBD1 (5 bases). The germline CDR1 and CDR2 sequences are SQVTM and ANQGSEA. The germline V and J ends were trimmed by 3 bases and 0 bases, with 9 bases remaining between them. This CDR3 is built from 14 residues. The CDR3 reads CSVDGANSGNTIYF. The CDR3 DNA reads TGCAGCGTTGACGGGGCGAACTCTGGAAACACCATATATTTT.

The chain uses TRBV5-1 and TRBJ2-2; D is unclear. Looked up from germline, CDR1 is SGHRS and CDR2 is YFSETQ. Trimming removed 4 bases from V and 0 bases from J, with 10 bases in between. This CDR3 region has 15 residues. The CDR3 spells CASSPTVTNTGELFF. CDR3 nucleotide sequence: TGCGCCAGCAGCCCCACAGTAACGAACACCGGGGAGCTGTTTTTT.

The rearrangement joins TRBV7-8 to TRBJ2-4, with D maybe TRBD2 (6 bases). Trimming left V 4 bases short and J 7 bases short, with 14 bases between. CDR3 length: 14 residues. Germline V gene sequence: CDR1 SGHVS, CDR2 FQNEAQ. Here the CDR3 DNA reads TGTGCCAGCAGCTCTGGACGGGGGAAGAACATTCAGTACTTC. Amino acids: CASSSGRGKNIQYF.

The chain couples TRBV27 to TRBJ1-4, with 10 positions matching TRBD1. V lost 5 bases and J lost 8; bases outside the gene matches: 8. The CDR3 runs to 15 residues. Germline V lookup: CDR1 MNHEY, CDR2 SMNVEV (reference sequence). CDR3: CASSVYRDRGEKLFF. The CDR3 region has the DNA TGTGCCAGCAGTGTATACCGGGACAGGGGAGAAAAACTGTTTTTT.

The V call is TRBV7-2, the J call TRBJ2-5; no clear D. Germline CDR1 reads SGHTA; CDR2 reads FQGNSA. CDR3 length equals 14 residues. The V and J ends lost 2 bases and 5 bases respectively, with 12 bases between them. Here the CDR3 reads CASSLLMRLETQYF. In DNA form, the CDR3 reads TGTGCCAGCAGCTTACTTATGCGTCTTGAGACCCAGTACTTC.

The V gene is TRBV9, the J gene TRBJ2-7, with 7 positions matching TRBD1. CDR1 is SGDLS, CDR2 YYNGEE, per germline. J gave up 1 base and V 0 bases, and 7 bases lay outside the gene matches. The CDR3 is made up of 16 amino acids. This CDR3 is CASSVGGVQGSYEQYF. The CDR3 DNA sequence: TGTGCCAGCAGCGTAGGGGGAGTACAGGGGTCCTACGAGCAGTACTTC.

On this clone: At one end, the junction sequence differs from germline, possibly due to a read error. As DNA, the CDR3 is TGTGCCAGCAGTTTAGCGGGGGCCTTTTCGGACTTC. It yields the protein CASSLAGAFSDF. This sequence joins TRBV12-3 or TRBV12-4 and TRBJ2-7; D is possibly TRBD1 (6 bases). This CDR3 region has 12 residues.

The rearrangement joins TRBV29-1 to TRBJ2-5; 7 bases agree with TRBD2. J gave up 5 bases and V 4 bases, and 13 bases lay outside the gene matches. Germline V lookup: CDR1 SQVTM, CDR2 ANQGSEA. The CDR3 totals 15 residues. CDR3 in DNA: TGCAGCGTTGTGGGTTTGGGCGGGGGTTGGGAGACCCAGTACTTC. Protein product: CSVVGLGGGWETQYF.

The chain has TRBV7-6 and TRBJ2-7, with D maybe TRBD1 (6 bases). CDR1 and CDR2 from the germline V gene are SGHVS and FNYEAQ. V gave up 5 bases and J gave up 3 bases, with 23 bases separating them. The CDR3 contains 17 residues. In DNA form, the CDR3 reads TGTGCCAGCAGCCCGCTTCAGTCGACAGGCTCCGACTACGAGCAGTACTTC. Its protein is CASSPLQSTGSDYEQYF.

J is TRBJ1-2 and V is TRBV19, with D maybe TRBD1 (6 bases). The CDR3 covers 12 residues. Germline lookup yields CDR1 LNHDA and CDR2 SQIVND (reference sequence). V dropped 4 bases and J dropped 3 bases, with 6 bases sitting between them. CDR3 bases: TGTGCCAGTAGTACAGGGGACTATGGCTACACCTTC. Protein product: CASSTGDYGYTF. Full variable domain (missing parts from reference TRBV19 and TRBJ1-2): DGGITQSPKYLFRKEGQNVTLSCEQNLNHDAMYWYRQDPGQGLRLIYYSQIVNDFQKGDIAEGYSVSREKKESFPLTVTSAQKNPTAFYLCASSTGDYGYTFGSGTRLTVV.

V gene TRBV6-2 or TRBV6-3 combines with J gene TRBJ1-5, with D unresolved. The CDR3 is 12 amino acids. V dropped 4 bases and J dropped 4 bases, with 5 bases sitting between them. Germline CDR1 MNHEY, CDR2 SVGEGT. CDR3 sequence (DNA): TGTGCCAGCAGTTCAGATAATCAGCCCCAGCATTTT. It codes for CASSSDNQPQHF.

The chain uses TRBV6-5 and TRBJ2-7, with 11 bases aligning to TRBD1. The germline gives CDR1 MNHEY, CDR2 SVGAGI. The CDR3 runs to 14 residues. Trimming removed 10 bases from V and 0 bases from J; junction bases left unmatched: 5. The CDR3 DNA is TGTGCCACCGGGGGACAGGGGGACTCCTACGAGCAGTACTTC. Translation gives CATGGQGDSYEQYF.

The chain employs TRBV2 and TRBJ1-5; possible D gene TRBD1, 5 bases. This CDR3 region has 14 residues. V was clipped by 6 bases and J by 2 bases, with 11 bases between them. Germline assignment: CDR1 SNHLY and CDR2 FYNNEI. The CDR3 reads CASRGDSGNQPQHF. The CDR3 DNA is TGTGCCAGCAGGGGTGACAGCGGCAATCAGCCCCAGCATTTT.

This chain uses TRBV6-5 with TRBJ1-5; a possible D gene is TRBD1 (5 bases). There are 14 residues in the CDR3. Trimming shortened V by 9 bases and J by 3 bases, and 15 bases separated the two germline ends. Germline V gene sequence: CDR1 MNHEY, CDR2 SVGAGI. The CDR3 DNA reads as TGTGCCAGTCGGCCTCGACAGTACAATCAGCCCCAGCATTTT. Translation gives CASRPRQYNQPQHF.

The V gene is TRBV6-6, the J gene TRBJ1-4, with D perhaps TRBD1 (5 bases). Trimming cost V 3 bases and J 7 bases, with 12 bases left between them. Germline lookup yields CDR1 MNHNY and CDR2 SVGAGI (reference sequence). This CDR3 is 14 amino acids long. The CDR3 region has the DNA TGTGCCAGCAGTTATTACGGGGCAATTGAAAAACTGTTTTTT. Protein: CASSYYGAIEKLFF.

This chain links TRBV19 with TRBJ2-7; possibly TRBD1 for D (5 bases). V was cut by 3 bases and J by 2 bases, with 8 bases left in between. The germline V gene has CDR1 LNHDA and CDR2 SQIVND (reference sequence). The CDR3 extends over 13 amino acids. The CDR3 bases are TGTGCCAGTAGTATGACAGTAACCTACGAGCAGTACTTC. It yields the protein CASSMTVTYEQYF.

The chain employs TRBV6-5 and TRBJ2-7, with D perhaps matching TRBD1 (5 bases). Trimming stripped 6 bases from V and 3 bases from J, with 12 bases between. From germline, CDR1 is MNHEY and CDR2 SVGAGI. The CDR3 runs 13 residues. CDR3: CASSLRGNYEQYF. The CDR3 bases are TGTGCCAGCAGCCTAAGGGGAAACTACGAGCAGTACTTC.

The chain couples TRBV6-4 to TRBJ2-2, with D tentatively TRBD1 (5 bases). V was clipped by 8 bases and J by 2 bases, with 12 bases between them. The V gene's germline CDR1 is MRHNA and CDR2 SNTAGT. CDR3 length: 14 amino acids. The DNA for the CDR3 is TGTGCCAGCCGACGACAGAGAAACACCGGGGAGCTGTTTTTT. It yields the protein CASRRQRNTGELFF.

The V gene is TRBV27, the J gene TRBJ2-7, with D perhaps TRBD2 (6 bases). Germline values: CDR1 MNHEY, CDR2 SMNVEV (reference sequence). The CDR3 loop spans 14 amino acids. The V end was cut by 1 base, the J end by 0 bases, with 7 bases between. The DNA of the CDR3 is TGTGCCAGCAGTTTATTGGGGGGCTCCTACGAGCAGTACTTC. It codes for CASSLLGGSYEQYF.

The rearrangement uses TRBV6-5 and TRBJ1-2, with D unresolved. The CDR3 is 15 amino acids. CDR1 MNHEY and CDR2 SVGAGI come from the germline V gene. Between the trimmed V and J ends, which lost 5 bases and 0 bases, there was a span of 13 bases. Here the CDR3 reads CASSRFLGTNYGYTF. The CDR3 coding sequence is TGTGCCAGCAGTCGTTTTCTCGGTACTAACTATGGCTACACCTTC.

The gene calls are TRBV4-3 and TRBJ1-2; possible D gene TRBD1, 6 bases. Germline V gene data show CDR1 as LGHNA and CDR2 as YSLEER. The CDR3 contains 16 residues. Trimming shortened V by 6 bases and J by 4 bases, and 21 bases separated the two germline ends. As DNA, the CDR3 is TGCGCCAGCAGTCCAACGGGACAAGGAGTAGGCTATGGCTACACCTTC. It encodes CASSPTGQGVGYGYTF.

The V and J genes are TRBV6-2 or TRBV6-3 and TRBJ2-7; TRBD2 agrees at 11 bases. Trimming at V came to 5 bases and at J to 5 bases, leaving 5 bases not matched to a gene. Germline V lookup: CDR1 MNHEY, CDR2 SVGEGT. The length of the CDR3 is 14 residues. This chain's CDR3 is CASSPVLAGDEQYF. The CDR3 nucleotides are TGTGCCAGCAGTCCAGTACTAGCGGGGGACGAGCAGTACTTC.

V and J are TRBV3-1 (or the pseudogene TRBV3-2) and TRBJ2-2, with TRBD1 as a possible D gene (5 bases). The CDR3 consists of 15 residues. Trimming removed 0 bases from V and 4 bases from J, with 9 bases in between. In germline, CDR1 is LGHDT, CDR2 YNNKEL (reference sequence). The CDR3 DNA reads TGTGCCAGCAGCCAAGACTGGACAAGCACCGGGGAGCTGTTTTTT. Translating gives CASSQDWTSTGELFF.

This sequence joins TRBV6-5 and TRBJ1-6; TRBD1 matches at 8 bases. The CDR3 contains 13 residues. Per germline, CDR1 MNHEY and CDR2 SVGAGI. After removal of 10 bases from V and 8 bases from J, the junction contained 7 bases not matched to a gene. The CDR3 sequence is CATSGGPYSPLHF. The CDR3 DNA is TGTGCCACTTCAGGGGGCCCGTATTCACCCCTCCACTTT.

This rearrangement joins TRBV11-2 to TRBJ1-6, with 7 bases aligning to TRBD1. V trimming: 1 base; J trimming: 7 bases; junction bases outside the gene matches: 1. The germline gives CDR1 SGHAT, CDR2 FQNNGV. This CDR3 is 14 amino acids long. The CDR3 region has the DNA TGTGCCAGCAGCTTAGTACAGGGGAATTCACCCCTCCACTTT. This gives the protein CASSLVQGNSPLHF.